This TCR beta chain emerged from a study of T-cell reconstitution after alpha-beta-depleted transplantation in children. This sample's TCRbeta library carried unique molecular identifier barcodes. TCRdb fed the PCR reads into MiXCR, producing one record per CDR3 protein. The sample yields around 250,000 distinct CDR3 sequences, about 25% seen once. This clonotype was recorded at least ten times. Its antigen is unknown. CDR1 and CDR2 (germline): MNHEY, SVGEGT. The CDR3 sequence is 20 residues long. V was clipped by 0 bases and J by 0 bases; unmatched bases: 12. General study findings and limits: It was surviving recipient T cells and thymic progenitors that gave some patients high TCRbeta diversity at day 60. T-cell counts and diversity were attributed mostly to newly produced T cells one year after transplant. Several hundred graft clones that had expanded were reportedly the source of alpha-beta T cells about two months after transplant.

This specimen consisted of PBMCs, obtained before TCRalphabeta/CD19-depleted stem cell transplant. V and J are TRBV6-2 or TRBV6-3 and TRBJ2-1; TRBD1 agrees at 9 bases. This TCR derives from a girl aged 2 to 9 with Fanconi anemia, due to receive a stem cell transplant. This CDR3 reads CASSYSGGQGKRGSYNEQFF. CDR3 DNA: TGTGCCAGCAGTTACTCCGGCGGACAGGGGAAAAGAGGCTCCTACAATGAGCAGTTCTTC.